The sequence of this T cell receptor beta chain was determined in a study of regulatory T cells in long-lasting Graves disease. Study-level information: Antithyroid drugs had been taken under 3 months by newly diagnosed Graves' patients. Study findings and constraints: Those with persistent disease had in common more public clonotypes (roughly 3,000) than new patients (about 970).

This clonotype was seen ten or more times. The antigen remains undetermined. Regarding time point: newly diagnosed GD, antithyroid drugs for less than 3 months. TCR sequences were obtained from RNA taken from PBMCs. The trim removed 0 bases at V and 12 bases at J, leaving 4 bases unmatched. The CDR3 extends over 12 amino acids. The germline gives CDR1 SGDLS, CDR2 YYNGEE. Investigators prepared the TCR beta libraries by applying iRepertoire HTBI primers and Arm-PCR of CDR3 regions. Each CDR3 protein gets one entry after TCRdb re-called the multiplex PCR reads with MiXCR. The data show under 250,000 distinct CDR3 sequences, around 19% seen once. The data were also submitted as part of a second study, on T cells in Graves' hyperthyroidism and ophthalmopathy.

The TCR originated in a woman aged 25 to 39 with Graves disease. This chain connects TRBV9 to TRBJ2-3; 7 bases are shared with TRBD2. The sample consisted of peripheral blood mononuclear cells (PBMCs), taken at new diagnosis, from a patient treated with antithyroid drugs. CDR3 region: CASSVDSGSQYF. CDR3 DNA sequence: TGTGCCAGCAGCGTAGATAGCGGGTCCCAGTATTTT.